Sequencing of this TCR beta chain was carried out in a study of T cell responses to AZD1222 COVID-19 vaccine (dated by TCRdb to 2020 to 2022). With respect to the entire study: AZD1222 recipients given second doses at about 4 weeks or at about 12 weeks were pooled, since spike-specific TCR depth and breadth were not found to differ between the two schedules. A total of 240 or so trial participants underwent TCR sequencing, of whom nearly 210 had received two doses of AZD1222 and around 25 had received two doses of the MenACWY control vaccine. Trial participants were enrolled into age subgroups of 18-55, 56-69 and 70-plus years, which contained 148, 28 and 57 TCR-sequenced participants, respectively.

Paper-wide results and their limitations: Conclusions about previously exposed vaccinees were limited because only six or seven AZD1222 recipients were SARS-CoV-2 seropositive at baseline. Most participants were white British and females outnumbered males, and the authors suggested that clonal diversity may have been underestimated. The 56-69-year group was small, and its depth increase did not reach significance, likely because of low power. Reportedly, close to half of the unique spike-specific TCRs recognized epitopes lying outside the regions that are mutated in the B.1.351 and B.1.1.7 variants. Because no samples from the day 14 peak response were available, repertoires could be characterized only after the peak T cell response. The whole spike protein was spanned by vaccine-associated CD4 TCRs, and dominant responses were seen in regions 160-218 and 743-854. After two AZD1222 doses, spike-specific TCR breadth and depth were significantly higher than at day 0 and than in MenACWY recipients.

A remark on this clone: Its antigen target is currently unknown. There are no base qualities to consult, and no much larger clone falls within one base.

The time point tag for this specimen amounts to: baseline before first vaccination. The vaccinee samples were drawn from two UK trials, COV001 and COV002, one of which was a single-blind randomized controlled phase 2/3 trial testing AZD1222 (ChAdOx1 nCoV-19) in healthy adults. Trial participant PBMC samples were collected at day 0 and day 28 after the second dose for TCRbeta chain sequencing. The CDR3 regions of human TCRbeta chains were subjected to immunosequencing. As for how the authors treated the data: TCRs in the repertoires were matched against a reference library of SARS-CoV-2-specific TCRs that had been generated with the MIRA antigen-specificity platform. Breadth was defined as the fraction of unique TCRs that were SARS-CoV-2-associated. Depth was defined as the fraction of total T cells that were SARS-CoV-2-associated. Using the MIRA data, every spike-specific TCR was mapped to the spike region that the TCR reacted to and assigned to either a CD4 or a CD8 class. Log10-transformed breadth and depth values were compared by one-way ANOVA with Sidak's multiple comparisons tests. TCRdb's version of the immuneACCESS table is confined to in-frame rearrangements and falls short of the full clone set. An unresolved V gene accounts for under half of the shortfall where checked; the remainder is of unknown origin. Clonal size and the V and J genes are those of that table, whereas D and trimming came from the DNA. The sample table shows 100,000 to 150,000 clones, and 87% are seen once. The top ten hold 1.3% to 1.5% of the sample.

The trim is 8 bases for V and 4 bases for J, with a gap of 9 bases between the germline ends. The cysteine opens and the phenylalanine closes a CDR3 of 13 amino acids. This entry keeps only the CDR3 DNA: 39 bases, framed from base 1. The sample in question was peripheral blood, obtained on day 0 of AZD1222 vaccination. The receptor was derived from an adult in good health. This sequence uses TRBV12-3 or TRBV12-4 and TRBJ1-6; no confident D gene assignment can be made. The sequenced DNA: TGTGCCAGCGGGCAGCCTTATAATTCACCCCTCCACTTT. Its amino acids are CASGQPYNSPLHF.